The 20 T cell receptor beta chains below come from one sample, sequenced in a study of blood T cell repertoires in COVID-19. TCRdb's copy holds only in-frame clones and misses some; the assay was immunoSEQ multiplex PCR. The table has 150,000 or so clones, approximately 85% seen once. The specimen sequenced was peripheral blood. These receptors all stem from a middle-aged man who had recovered from COVID-19.

The genes are TRBV2 and TRBJ1-2, with D possibly TRBD1 on 5 matching bases. This CDR3 contains 13 residues. Germline V CDR1 and CDR2: SNHLY, FYNNEI. V was trimmed by 6 bases and J by 5 bases, leaving 13 bases between them. CDR3 nucleotide sequence: TGTGCCAGCAGGTACGACAGCCCTTATGGCTACACCTTC. Its protein is CASRYDSPYGYTF.

The chain is built from TRBV5-4 and TRBJ2-1; no clear D. The CDR3 covers 14 residues. CDR1 is SGHNT and CDR2 is YYREEE in the germline V gene (reference sequence). V gave up 0 bases and J gave up 9 bases, with 13 bases separating them. CDR3 bases: TGTGCCAGCAGCTTGGACTCTAGTACGAGTGAGCAGTTCTTC. It is translated as CASSLDSSTSEQFF.

The chain recombines TRBV6-2 or TRBV6-3 with TRBJ2-1, with no clear D. The V gene's germline CDR1 is MNHEY and CDR2 SVGEGT. This CDR3 is 13 amino acids long. Between the trimmed V and J ends, which lost 0 bases and 6 bases, there was a span of 6 bases. CDR3 sequence (DNA): TGTGCCAGCAGTTACTCTAGAACCAATGAGCAGTTCTTC. As protein: CASSYSRTNEQFF.

The gene calls are TRBV9 and TRBJ2-5; 7 bases map to TRBD2. Germline V CDR1 and CDR2: SGDLS, YYNGEE. The CDR3 is 14 residues long. V was pared by 4 bases and J by 5 bases, with 8 bases of the junction left unmatched. CDR3 loop: CASSPRLATETQYF. The CDR3 DNA reads as TGTGCCAGCAGCCCCCGACTAGCCACGGAGACCCAGTACTTC. Looking up the rest from reference TRBV9 and TRBJ2-5 gives the full variable domain: DSGVTQTPKHLITATGQRVTLRCSPRSGDLSVYWYQQSLDQGLQFLIQYYNGEERAKGNILERFSAQQFPDLHSELNLSSLELGDSALYFCASSPRLATETQYFGPGTRLLVL.

This rearrangement joins TRBV4-3 to TRBJ2-1; 10 bases map to TRBD2. This CDR3 comprises 13 residues. CDR1 and CDR2 from the germline V gene are LGHNA and YSLEER. V was clipped by 3 bases and J by 12 bases; unmatched bases: 5. This chain's CDR3 is CASSQLAGGLQFF. The CDR3 region has the DNA TGCGCCAGCAGCCAGTTAGCGGGGGGACTGCAGTTCTTC.

V is TRBV18 and J is TRBJ2-7, with a possible D match to TRBD2 (6 bases). V was pared by 3 bases and J by 3 bases, with 15 bases between. Germline V gene data show CDR1 as KGHSH and CDR2 as LQKENI. The CDR3 totals 15 residues. The CDR3 here is CASSPPTRRDYEQYF. The DNA of the CDR3 is TGTGCCAGCTCACCGCCGACAAGGAGGGACTACGAGCAGTACTTC.

For the CDR3, the DNA is TGTGCCAGCAGCTTTCCCAACTACTATGGCTACACCTTC. Translating gives CASSFPNYYGYTF. The chain recombines TRBV5-8 with TRBJ1-2; unclear D gene. The CDR3 length is 13 residues. Trimming removed 2 bases from V and 3 bases from J, with 8 bases in between. The germline gives CDR1 SGHTS, CDR2 YDEGEE. The whole variable domain, remainder taken from reference TRBV5-8 and TRBJ1-2, is EAGVTQSPTHLIKTRGQQATLRCSPISGHTSVYWYQQALGLGLQFLLWYDEGEERNRGNFPPRFSGRQFPNYSSELNVNALELEDSALYLCASSFPNYYGYTFGSGTRLTVV.

In its sample, this clone was seen once. This sequence joins TRBV5-5 and TRBJ1-2; possibly TRBD1 for D (5 bases). The CDR3 loop spans 14 amino acids. CDR1 and CDR2 from the germline V gene are SGHKS and YYEKEE (reference sequence). The V end lost 0 bases, the J end lost 3 bases, and 9 bases lay between the germline ends. The CDR3 is CASSLGGRYYGYTF. The CDR3 DNA is TGTGCCAGCAGCTTGGGGGGCCGCTACTATGGCTACACCTTC.

The chain links TRBV29-1 to TRBJ2-2; 8 nucleotides match TRBD1. Trimming removed 2 bases from V and 5 bases from J; junction bases left unmatched: 10. The CDR3 has 16 amino acids. The germline gives CDR1 SQVTM, CDR2 ANQGSEA. CDR3 DNA: TGCAGCGTTGAAACTCGGGACAGGAGCGCTACCGGGGAGCTGTTTTTT. Translation gives CSVETRDRSATGELFF.

This sequence joins TRBV25-1 and TRBJ2-4; 10 bases line up with TRBD1. Germline CDR1 reads MGHDK; CDR2 reads SYGVNS. The CDR3 spans 15 residues. Unmatched junction bases numbered 1, after V lost 1 base and J lost 4 bases. The CDR3 region has the DNA TGTGCCAGCAGTGAATCGGGACAGGGGAAAAACATTCAGTACTTC. Translation gives CASSESGQGKNIQYF.

V gene TRBV7-2 combines with J gene TRBJ2-3; maybe TRBD1 (6 bases). The CDR3 is 15 amino acids. Germline V gene data show CDR1 as SGHTA and CDR2 as FQGNSA. V was trimmed by 5 bases and J by 7 bases, leaving 19 bases between them. DNA for the CDR3: TGTGCCAGCAGCCCTATCGCGGACAGACTAAATACGCAGTATTTT. Its protein product is CASSPIADRLNTQYF.

This chain connects TRBV28 to TRBJ2-2, with TRBD1 matching over 9 bases. The CDR3 extends over 16 amino acids. Germline V CDR1 and CDR2: MDHEN, SYDVKM. The V segment lost 4 bases and the J segment 5 bases; nucleotides outside the gene matches: 8. The CDR3 sequence: CASSSNRGRRTGELFF. Here the CDR3 DNA reads TGTGCCAGCAGTTCAAACAGGGGGCGCCGGACCGGGGAGCTGTTTTTT. Drawing the rest from reference TRBV28 and TRBJ2-2, the complete variable domain is DVKVTQSSRYLVKRTGEKVFLECVQDMDHENMFWYRQDPGLGLRLIYFSYDVKMKEKGDIPEGYSVSREKKERFSLILESASTNQTSMYLCASSSNRGRRTGELFFGEGSRLTVL.

V and J are TRBV4-1 and TRBJ2-2; 13 positions agree with TRBD2. The germline V gene encodes CDR1 MGHRA and CDR2 YSYEKL. The CDR3 has 15 amino acids. CDR3 nucleotides: TGCACCCATTCAGGACTAGCGGGAGTCGTCGGGGAGCTGTTTTTT. Translated, it gives CTHSGLAGVVGELFF.

This chain connects TRBV27 to TRBJ2-5, with TRBD2 identical over 10 bases. CDR1 and CDR2 (germline): MNHEY, SMNVEV (reference sequence). The CDR3 runs to 14 residues. The junction had 5 bases not matched to a gene; V was cut back by 6 bases and J by 4 bases. CDR3 region: CASSELAGLETQYF. The CDR3 coding sequence is TGTGCCAGCAGCGAACTAGCGGGGCTAGAGACCCAGTACTTC.

This rearrangement joins TRBV6-2 or TRBV6-3 to TRBJ2-5, with 7 bases that match TRBD2. The CDR3 is 13 amino acids. V shed 4 bases and J 6 bases; nucleotides not matched to a gene: 5. CDR1 is MNHEY, CDR2 SVGEGT, per germline. The CDR3, as DNA: TGTGCCAGCAGTTCAACTAGCGTCAAGACCCAGTACTTC. Translated: CASSSTSVKTQYF.

The chain combines TRBV19 with TRBJ1-5; TRBD1 matches 8 bases. The germline gives CDR1 LNHDA, CDR2 SQIVND (reference sequence). The CDR3 length is 13 residues. V was clipped by 8 bases and J by 7 bases; unmatched bases: 7. The CDR3, as DNA: TGTGCCAGTTCGACAGGGGTGGACCAGCCCCAGCATTTT. It translates to CASSTGVDQPQHF.

This clone occurred once. The V and J genes are TRBV24-1 and TRBJ2-1, with TRBD2 identical over 12 bases. J was trimmed by 5 bases and V by 6 bases; bases with no gene match: 4. The germline gives CDR1 KGHDR, CDR2 SFDVKD. The CDR3 length is 15 residues. CDR3: CATSPSGRANNEQFF. The CDR3 nucleotides are TGTGCCACCAGTCCTAGCGGGAGGGCCAACAATGAGCAGTTCTTC.

The chain is built from TRBV11-3 and TRBJ1-1, with TRBD1 matching 7 bases. Germline V gene sequence: CDR1 SGHNT, CDR2 YENEEA. This CDR3 comprises 15 residues. V gave up 4 bases and J gave up 2 bases; unmatched junction bases: 7. CDR3 nucleotides: TGTGCCAGCAGCTCACAGGGACAGCTAAACACTGAAGCTTTCTTT. Its translation is CASSSQGQLNTEAFF.

The V gene is TRBV19, the J gene TRBJ1-1; no reliable D call. The CDR3 length is 15 residues. From germline, CDR1 is LNHDA and CDR2 SQIVND (reference sequence). V was shortened by 3 bases and J by 0 bases, with 11 bases between the two germline ends. DNA of the CDR3: TGTGCCAGTAGTATCGGGGTGGGGATGAACACTGAAGCTTTCTTT. Amino acid sequence: CASSIGVGMNTEAFF.

The V and J genes are TRBV7-8 and TRBJ2-7, with 8 nucleotides matching TRBD2. The germline V gene has CDR1 SGHVS and CDR2 FQNEAQ. This CDR3 spans 15 amino acids. With 2 bases clipped from V and 2 bases from J, the junction kept 5 bases outside the gene matches. Written as DNA, the CDR3 is TGTGCCAGCAGCTTAAGGGGCGGGAGGACCTACGAGCAGTACTTC. Translated: CASSLRGGRTYEQYF.